This TCR beta chain stems from a study of blood T cell repertoires in COVID-19 (dated by TCRdb to 2020 to 2022). For the wider study: Collaborator samples came from the United States, Italy and Spain and covered acute and convalescent phases of COVID-19. The sample metadata nearly always contained a de-identified subject ID, COVID-19 status, age in years and sex. Samples came from the ongoing ImmuneRACE study (first 160 participants) plus 1,254 subjects from 6 global collaborators. The material from the prospective study consisted of cDNA or gDNA derived from T cells, B-cell-depleted T cells, or PBMCs. Subjects who had been exposed to COVID-19, were actively infected with it, or had recovered from it provided the deeply sampled blood TCRbeta repertoires that made up the dataset. A freely available public database, intended as a resource for researchers studying the immune response to SARS-CoV-2, is where the repertoires were released. HLA class I and class II types, where available, came from metadata supplied by the sample provider rather than from assay-based typing. Results the study describes overall, beyond this receptor: How much clinical and demographic metadata was included differed by source and by participant, and the metadata was provided uncurated.

At one collaborating source in Seattle, patients were enrolled during active infection and were followed longitudinally through the course of disease. Whole blood was collected in K2EDTA tubes by collaborating institutions according to the institutions' own protocols. For TCRbeta analysis, collaborators shipped samples as frozen whole blood, isolated PBMCs, or DNA extracted from either of those sample types. Note on this clone: Its target antigen remains unknown. Base quality data are lacking; no much larger clone is found one base away.

The immunoSEQ Assay, a bias-controlled multiplex PCR, was used to amplify TCRbeta CDR3 regions from genomic DNA. In the original analysis: The number of nucleated cells in each sample was estimated by amplification of reference gene primers within the assay. To quantify the absolute abundance of each unique TCRbeta CDR3 rearrangement, sequence reads were collapsed and filtered. For each sample, productive Simpson clonality was calculated by taking the square root of Simpson's diversity index across productive rearrangements. In its TCRdb copy, this immuneACCESS table keeps in-frame sequences only and misses some clones. Where compared with another copy, unresolved V genes explain less than half of these, and the others have no known cause. That table gives V, J and clone size, and the DNA gave D and trimming. The sample has 300,000 to 450,000 clones on record, about 87% of them singletons. The leading ten clones occupy under 11% of the sample.

The junction carries 7 bases between V and J, which are trimmed by 3 bases and 3 bases respectively. Reading the germline V gene gives CDR1 SGHDT and CDR2 YYEEEE. The CDR3 has 12 amino acids, counting the end cysteine and phenylalanine. Kept here is only the CDR3 DNA, which spans 36 bases and is read in frame from base 1. The TCR originated in a woman aged 25 to 45 with COVID-19, enrolled during active disease. The receptor chain draws on TRBV5-6 and TRBJ2-7; no confident D gene assignment can be made. The sample was peripheral blood. The CDR3 amino acid sequence is: CASSSPFYEQYF. Here is the DNA: TGTGCCAGCAGCTCCCCCTTCTACGAGCAGTACTTC.